The 7 T cell receptor beta chains reported below all come from one sample, sequenced in a study of T-cell reconstitution after alpha-beta-depleted transplantation in children. TCRbeta library construction was performed incorporating unique molecular identifiers. TCRdb recomputed calls from the PCR reads with MiXCR, one row per CDR3 protein. The repertoire holds hundreds of thousands of distinct CDR3 sequences, around 8% seen once, with nearly 6.5% in the top ten. The starting material was PBMCs, mostly from graft donor cells, obtained 180 days after TCRalphabeta/CD19-depleted stem cell transplant. These receptors were obtained from a male patient aged 10 to 17 who had a stem cell transplant for acute lymphoblastic leukemia, so the T cells may come from the graft donor.

This clonotype was detected many times. The rearrangement uses TRBV7-6 and TRBJ2-3; TRBD2 matches at 7 bases. This CDR3 region has 15 residues. Germline V gives CDR1 SGHVS, CDR2 FNYEAQ. J lost 9 bases, V lost 5 bases, and 14 bases had no gene match. The CDR3, as DNA: TGTGCCAGCAGCCCGACTAGCCCCCGAAGGGGCACGCAGTATTTT. Encoded protein: CASSPTSPRRGTQYF.

With respect to this clonotype: A read error may be the cause here, since a much bigger clone is one base away. The chain couples TRBV7-2 to TRBJ1-5; D gene uncertain. V gave up 8 bases and J gave up 0 bases, with 14 bases separating them. The length of the CDR3 is 15 residues. Germline CDR1 and CDR2: SGHTA and FQGNSA. This CDR3 is CASGHDGYSNQPQHF. The CDR3 DNA reads as TGTGCCAGCGGCCACGACGGATATAGCAATCAGCCCCAGCATTTT.

This clonotype was seen ten or more times. The chain has TRBV9 and TRBJ2-3; TRBD2 matches 10 bases. With V trimmed by 0 bases and J by 1 base, 2 bases remained unmatched. Germline V gives CDR1 SGDLS, CDR2 YYNGEE. The CDR3 contains 16 residues. The CDR3, as DNA: TGTGCCAGCAGCGTAGCTCTAGCGGGGGGCACAGATACGCAGTATTTT. As protein: CASSVALAGGTDTQYF. The full variable domain, rest sourced from reference TRBV9 and TRBJ2-3, is DSGVTQTPKHLITATGQRVTLRCSPRSGDLSVYWYQQSLDQGLQFLIQYYNGEERAKGNILERFSAQQFPDLHSELNLSSLELGDSALYFCASSVALAGGTDTQYFGPGTRLTVL.

The rearrangement joins TRBV11-1 to TRBJ2-5, with 11 bases that match TRBD1. Germline CDR1 is SGHAT and CDR2 is FQDESV (reference sequence). Trimming took 4 bases from V and 5 from J; bases not matched to a gene: 9. This CDR3 comprises 16 residues. Here the CDR3 reads CASSSRTGGGTETQYF. The CDR3 DNA follows: TGTGCCAGCAGCTCTCGGACAGGGGGCGGTACGGAGACCCAGTACTTC.

In this sample, this clonotype turned up many times. The V gene is TRBV6-2 or TRBV6-3, the J gene TRBJ2-4; 7 bases are shared with TRBD2. CDR3 length equals 18 residues. CDR1 and CDR2 (germline): MNHEY, SVGEGT. V was pared by 2 bases and J by 0 bases, with 10 bases of the junction left unmatched. This CDR3 reads CASSYATGTTLAKNIQYF. CDR3 sequence (DNA): TGTGCCAGCAGTTACGCAACTGGGACTACGCTAGCCAAAAACATTCAGTACTTC.

This clonotype was detected ten times or more. The chain joins TRBV20-1 to TRBJ2-3; 11 positions match TRBD2. The germline CDR1 and CDR2 sequences are DFQATT and SNEGSKA (reference sequence). CDR3 size: 14 residues. The ends lost 1 base at V and 7 bases at J; junction bases unmatched: 4. Here the CDR3 DNA reads TGCAGTGCTAGAGGGGGACTAGCGGCCTATACGCAGTATTTT. It codes for CSARGGLAAYTQYF.

In its sample, this clonotype was seen many times. The chain carries TRBV12-3 or TRBV12-4 and TRBJ2-3; D may correspond to TRBD1 or TRBD2 (5 bases each). Trimming shortened V by 5 bases and J by 6 bases, and 18 bases separated the two germline ends. The length of the CDR3 is 15 residues. The CDR3 protein is CASSLRGRPGDTQYF. CDR3 nucleotide sequence: TGTGCCAGCAGTCTGAGGGGACGGCCGGGGGATACGCAGTATTTT.